The clone carrying this T cell receptor (beta chain) came up once. The entry originates in a study of blood T cell repertoires in COVID-19. Study at large: COVID-19 samples from acute and convalescent phases originated in the United States, Italy and Spain. Sources were T cells, B-cell-depleted T cells, or PBMCs; the material itself was cDNA or gDNA.

In the original processing: Reference gene primer amplification gave estimated nucleated cell counts. Assay: immunoSEQ multiplex PCR; the TCRdb copy retains only in-frame clones and omits some. That table furnishes V, J and clone size, whereas the DNA furnished D and trimming. The sample holds roughly 130,000 clones, about 92% seen once. Germline CDR1 and CDR2: SGHRS and YFSETQ. V shed 3 bases, J shed 4 bases, and the junction held 7 bases outside the gene matches. CDR3 length equals 16 residues. The chain has TRBV5-1 and TRBJ2-1; 10 nucleotides line up with TRBD2. The clonotype was recovered from a man between 50 and 59 years old with active COVID-19. Sample: peripheral blood. CDR3 in amino acids: CASSSTPSGGYNEQFF. In DNA, the CDR3 is TGCGCCAGCAGCTCCACGCCTAGCGGGGGTTACAATGAGCAGTTCTTC.